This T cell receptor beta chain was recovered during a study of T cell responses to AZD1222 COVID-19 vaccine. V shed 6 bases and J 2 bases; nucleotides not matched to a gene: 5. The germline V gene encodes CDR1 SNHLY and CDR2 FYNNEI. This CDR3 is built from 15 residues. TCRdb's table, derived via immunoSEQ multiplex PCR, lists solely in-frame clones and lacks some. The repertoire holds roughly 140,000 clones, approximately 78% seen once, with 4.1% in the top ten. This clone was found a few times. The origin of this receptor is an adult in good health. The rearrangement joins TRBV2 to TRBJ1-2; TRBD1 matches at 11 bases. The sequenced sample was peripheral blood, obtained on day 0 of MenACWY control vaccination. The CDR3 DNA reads TGTGCCAGCAGAAGGACAGGGGGCGAGAACTATGGCTACACCTTC. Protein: CASRRTGGENYGYTF. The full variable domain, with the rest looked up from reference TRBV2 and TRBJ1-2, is EPEVTQTPSHQVTQMGQEVILRCVPISNHLYFYWYRQILGQKVEFLVSFYNNEISEKSEIFDDQFSVERPDGSNFTLKIRSTKLEDSAMYFCASRRTGGENYGYTFGSGTRLTVV.